This T cell receptor beta chain was identified in a study of shared clonotypes between healthy human individuals. Study-wide findings and caveats: Read depth was anticipated to influence clonotype sharing among donors. Sorted-subset sequencing was shown by rarefaction to be incomplete despite large depth.

Using immunoSEQ multiplex PCR, the repertoire was profiled, and TCRdb retains in-frame clones only, with some absent. The sample consists of 2 million to 2.5 million clones, roughly 94% of them appearing once. Details on this clone: Its cognate antigen is unknown.

CD45RO-negative cells were positively selected for CCR7, leaving out terminally differentiated effector memory CD45RA+ cells. This TCR derives from a man aged 18-30 years in good health. The source material was naive CD8+ T cells sorted from blood.

CDR3 in DNA: TGTGCCAGCAGCTCTGGGACAGGGATGAACACCGGGGAGCTGTTTTTT. Amino acids: CASSSGTGMNTGELFF. The chain couples TRBV7-9 to TRBJ2-2; 9 bases map to TRBD1. After removal of 4 bases from V and 1 base from J, the junction contained 4 bases not matched to a gene. Germline CDR1 and CDR2: SEHNR and FQNEAQ (reference sequence). CDR3 length: 16 amino acids.